What follows are 11 T cell receptor beta chains derived from one specimen sequenced in a study of CXCR3-negative and CXCR3-positive naive CD8 T cells. Study observations and caveats: When CXCR3-positive naive cells were set against CXCR3-negative naive cells, the former had more hydrophobic TRB CDR3s.

The antigens of these receptors remain unknown. The authors prepared UMI-labeled TRB cDNA libraries by 5' RACE. TCRdb re-called the 5' RACE reads and gives one entry per CDR3 protein, without DNA. The table for this sample gives approximately 130,000 distinct CDR3 sequences. Sequenced material: naive CXCR3+ CD8+ T cells from blood. Subset denoted: CD45RO-CCR7+CD27+CD95- naive CD8+ T cells expressing CXCR3 (TNR3+). These receptors were collected from a human donor in good health. Some clones in this sample may be carry-over from other donors' samples.

V is TRBV7-9 and J is TRBJ2-6; checking the TCRdb D call of TRBD2 is not possible without DNA. Per the germline V gene, CDR1 is SEHNR and CDR2 is FQNEAQ (reference sequence). This CDR3 is 20 amino acids long. The CDR3 protein is CASSSIGLAGGRSGANVLTF.

The chain has TRBV4-1 and TRBJ2-3; TCRdb's D gene call, TRBD1, goes unchecked for lack of DNA. The CDR3 loop spans 16 amino acids. The germline V gene has CDR1 MGHRA and CDR2 YSYEKL. The CDR3 loop reads CASSQLDGTGTDTQYF.

V gene TRBV24-1 combines with J gene TRBJ2-7; TCRdb lists TRBD2, though no DNA is available to test this call. CDR3 size: 16 residues. The V gene's germline CDR1 is KGHDR and CDR2 SFDVKD. CDR3 sequence reads: CATSVKREGQVHEQYF.

The chain carries TRBV6-5 and TRBJ2-3; lacking DNA, the TRBD1 call made by TCRdb goes unchecked. Germline lookup yields CDR1 MNHEY and CDR2 SVGAGI. The CDR3 contains 15 residues. CDR3 in amino acids: CASSYSGGPTGTQYF.

The V and J genes are TRBV3-1 and TRBJ2-7. This CDR3 contains 12 residues. The germline V gene encodes CDR1 LGHDT and CDR2 YNNKEL (reference sequence). The chain's CDR3 is CASSQEGYEQYF.

The gene calls are TRBV12-3 or TRBV12-4 and TRBJ2-1. The CDR3 contains 13 residues. CDR3 loop: CASSLAGVNEQFF.

J is TRBJ1-1 and V is TRBV7-6. Germline CDR1 is SGHVS and CDR2 is FNYEAQ. This CDR3 spans 12 amino acids. The CDR3 here is CASSFAGDEAFF.

The chain uses TRBV28 and TRBJ2-1; the TCRdb call, TRBD2, lacks DNA for checking. CDR3 size: 16 residues. Germline-derived CDR1 and CDR2 are MDHEN and SYDVKM. The CDR3 region is CASSLGLAGDPLEQFF. Full variable domain (missing parts from reference TRBV28 and TRBJ2-1): DVKVTQSSRYLVKRTGEKVFLECVQDMDHENMFWYRQDPGLGLRLIYFSYDVKMKEKGDIPEGYSVSREKKERFSLILESASTNQTSMYLCASSLGLAGDPLEQFFGPGTRLTVL.

V and J are TRBV12-3 or TRBV12-4 and TRBJ1-4; TCRdb's assignment of TRBD1 cannot be checked, as there is no DNA. CDR3 length: 15 amino acids. The chain's CDR3 is CARSPEGGGYEKLFF.

The chain links TRBV7-6 to TRBJ2-1; TCRdb reports TRBD1, a call that lacks DNA to check it against. CDR3 length equals 14 residues. In germline, CDR1 is SGHVS, CDR2 FNYEAQ. CDR3 in amino acids: CASSSETGGIPAFF. The whole variable domain, remainder taken from reference TRBV7-6 and TRBJ2-1, is GAGVSQSPRYKVTKRGQDVALRCDPISGHVSLYWYRQALGQGPEFLTYFNYEAQQDKSGLPNDRFSAERPEGSISTLTIQRTEQRDSAMYRCASSSETGGIPAFFGPGTRLTVL.

The chain recombines TRBV27 with TRBJ2-7; with no DNA, the TCRdb D assignment of TRBD2 cannot be verified. Germline CDR1 MNHEY, CDR2 SMNVEV (reference sequence). The CDR3 totals 17 residues. The chain's CDR3 is CASTRGLAGGPDHEQYF.